This T cell receptor (beta chain) was documented in a study of cytomegalovirus exposure and HLA in healthy donors. The study's findings and limits: As a later analysis showed, several of the most significant clusters appeared to be linked to common viral pathogens.

To note about this clone: Its antigen is unidentified.

Both 60 Vbeta primers and 13 Jbeta primers went into the PCR. Using immunoSEQ multiplex PCR, the repertoire was profiled, and TCRdb retains in-frame clones only, with some absent. The sample contains around 200,000 clones, 60% to 85% of which appear only once. This clonotype was sampled from a woman younger than 35 in good health and CMV-seronegative. The sequenced material came from PBMCs.

The CDR3 coding sequence is TGTGCCAGCAGGACAGCCTACTGTAGATTTAATAGCAATCAGCCCCAGCATTTT. Translated: CASRTAYCRFNSNQPQHF. The chain has TRBV11-3 and TRBJ1-5; D perhaps matches TRBD1 (5 bases). V was cut by 6 bases and J by 0 bases, with 21 bases left in between. The CDR3 consists of 18 residues. Germline values: CDR1 SGHNT, CDR2 YENEEA.